This T cell receptor beta chain was retrieved from a study of radiation and T cells in renal cell carcinoma. For the study at large: Nephrectomy followed 15 Gy stereotactic body radiation by 4 weeks.

There are 15 residues in the CDR3. V lost 0 bases and J 0 bases, leaving 7 bases between the germline ends. The germline V gene encodes CDR1 SGHKS and CDR2 YYEKEE (reference sequence). Regarding the study as a whole: In blood, top tumor clones expanded by 2 weeks, shrinking by 4.

Only in-frame clones appear in the TCRdb table, and some are missing; sequencing was by immunoSEQ multiplex PCR. This table holds roughly 140,000 clones, roughly 90% found once. This sample's time point: blood 2 weeks post-SBRT. Treatment denoted: 15 Gy SBRT to primary tumor, nephrectomy 4 weeks later. After SBRT, blood was collected at 2 and 4 weeks, plus baseline. This renal cell carcinoma was of the clear cell type. The table lists this clone with a count of one. Its antigen is currently unknown. This TCR was recovered from a woman aged 50 to 60 with renal cell carcinoma. The rearrangement joins TRBV5-5 to TRBJ1-5; no definite D call. Material: blood, obtained from a patient whose treatment included radiotherapy and nephrectomy. In nucleotides, the CDR3 is TGTGCCAGCAGCTTGGGACCGAATAGCAATCAGCCCCAGCATTTT. As protein: CASSLGPNSNQPQHF.